These T cell receptor beta chains were read from a single sample in a study of blood T cell repertoires in COVID-19. Measured with immunoSEQ multiplex PCR; TCRdb has only the in-frame clones, and not every one. The sample gives 300,000 to 350,000 clones, about 89% of which show up once; nearly 6.5% is in the top ten. Sequenced input: peripheral blood. These receptor sequences come from a woman aged 45-60 years with COVID-19, enrolled during active disease. CDR3s include the opening cysteine and the closing phenylalanine or tryptophan. Each record gives: J gene, V gene, clone size, D gene, CDR3 length, CDR3 protein, CDR3 DNA. A D gene is named only where the DNA matches it firmly. Part of the rows lack a size; the others show once, few, many or a class for expanded clones.

J gene: TRBJ1-1
V gene: TRBV9
clone size: .
D gene: TRBD1
CDR3 length: 13
CDR3 protein: CASSSDRVTEAFF
CDR3 DNA: TGTGCCAGCAGCTCGGACAGGGTCACTGAAGCTTTCTTT

J gene: TRBJ2-7
V gene: TRBV10-3
clone size: .
D gene: .
CDR3 length: 12
CDR3 protein: CATDQGRREQYF
CDR3 DNA: TGTGCCACCGACCAGGGCAGGCGGGAGCAGTACTTC

J gene: TRBJ1-3
V gene: TRBV6-6
clone size: .
D gene: .
CDR3 length: 14
CDR3 protein: CASRTGSSGNTIYF
CDR3 DNA: TGTGCCAGCAGAACAGGATCCTCTGGAAACACCATATATTTT

J gene: TRBJ1-1
V gene: TRBV3-1/TRBV3-2
clone size: few
D gene: .
CDR3 length: 14
CDR3 protein: CASSQNQGFTEAFF
CDR3 DNA: TGTGCCAGCAGTCAAAATCAGGGTTTCACTGAAGCTTTCTTT

J gene: TRBJ2-5
V gene: TRBV2
clone size: .
D gene: TRBD2
CDR3 length: 15
CDR3 protein: CASRLRLAGQETQYF
CDR3 DNA: TGTGCCAGTAGATTGAGACTAGCGGGACAAGAGACCCAGTACTTC

J gene: TRBJ2-7
V gene: TRBV6-5
clone size: .
D gene: TRBD2
CDR3 length: 14
CDR3 protein: CASSYREREFEQYF
CDR3 DNA: TGTGCCAGCAGTTACAGGGAGCGGGAGTTCGAGCAGTACTTC

J gene: TRBJ2-5
V gene: TRBV11-2
clone size: once
D gene: TRBD1
CDR3 length: 13
CDR3 protein: CASSLGTEETQYF
CDR3 DNA: TGTGCCAGCAGCCTGGGGACAGAAGAGACCCAGTACTTC

J gene: TRBJ2-1
V gene: TRBV5-1
clone size: .
D gene: TRBD1
CDR3 length: 15
CDR3 protein: CASSFGQGSRNEQFF
CDR3 DNA: TGCGCCAGCAGCTTCGGACAGGGCTCAAGGAATGAGCAGTTCTTC

J gene: TRBJ1-3
V gene: TRBV15
clone size: .
D gene: TRBD1
CDR3 length: 17
CDR3 protein: CATSKGEGARSGNTIYF
CDR3 DNA: TGTGCCACCAGCAAAGGAGAGGGGGCCCGCTCTGGAAACACCATATATTTT

J gene: TRBJ2-1
V gene: TRBV10-2
clone size: .
D gene: TRBD2
CDR3 length: 16
CDR3 protein: CASRTLAGALRDEQFF
CDR3 DNA: TGCGCCAGCAGGACACTAGCGGGAGCCCTAAGGGATGAGCAGTTCTTC

J gene: TRBJ2-7
V gene: TRBV3-1/TRBV3-2
clone size: .
D gene: TRBD2
CDR3 length: 14
CDR3 protein: CASSRTGTSYEQYF
CDR3 DNA: TGTGCCAGCAGCCGAACCGGGACTAGCTACGAGCAGTACTTC

J gene: TRBJ2-5
V gene: TRBV24-1
clone size: .
D gene: TRBD2
CDR3 length: 17
CDR3 protein: CATSGTGLAMYQETQYF
CDR3 DNA: TGTGCCACCAGTGGTACGGGACTAGCGATGTACCAAGAGACCCAGTACTTC

J gene: TRBJ2-5
V gene: TRBV7-6
clone size: .
D gene: .
CDR3 length: 16
CDR3 protein: CASSLRRDGRGETQYF
CDR3 DNA: TGTGCCAGCAGCTTGCGGCGGGACGGCAGAGGAGAGACCCAGTACTTC

J gene: TRBJ1-5
V gene: TRBV7-9
clone size: few
D gene: TRBD1
CDR3 length: 16
CDR3 protein: CASSEGTGGSNQPQHF
CDR3 DNA: TGTGCCAGCAGCGAGGGGACAGGGGGGAGCAATCAGCCCCAGCATTTT

J gene: TRBJ1-4
V gene: TRBV11-2
clone size: .
D gene: .
CDR3 length: 18
CDR3 protein: CASSLAEWRFEPNEKLFF
CDR3 DNA: TGTGCCAGCAGCTTAGCCGAGTGGAGGTTTGAACCTAATGAAAAACTGTTTTTT

J gene: TRBJ2-2
V gene: TRBV18
clone size: .
D gene: TRBD2
CDR3 length: 16
CDR3 protein: CASSPSYSGRTGELFF
CDR3 DNA: TGTGCCAGCTCACCAAGTTATAGCGGGAGGACCGGGGAGCTGTTTTTT